This T cell receptor beta chain is from a study of control samples from healthy donors and cancer patients (dated by TCRdb to about 2020). As encoded in the germline V gene, CDR1 is SGHDN while CDR2 is FVKESK. Measured from the cysteine to the phenylalanine, the CDR3 is 14 residues long. CDR3 DNA is the only sequence kept; it has 42 bases, read in frame from the first base. V is shortened by 5 bases, J by 6 bases, and the region joining them spans 16 bases. The library was prepared using the immunoSEQ multiplex PCR assay. TCRdb limited this immuneACCESS table to in-frame rearrangements with V and J called. A share of clones is missing; checked studies link under half to unresolved V genes, and the rest is unexplained. Present in this sample are fewer than 95,000 clones, around four fifths of which were seen just once. The ten most abundant clones make up roughly 19% of the sample. Worth noting for this clone: What this receptor recognizes is not known. Qualities for individual bases were not recorded, and no much larger clone is one base off.

The chain couples TRBV14 to TRBJ1-1; possibly the D gene is TRBD1, per 6 matching bases. This receptor was taken from a man aged 30 to 39 in good health. The specimen sequenced was blood. CDR3 reads: CASSITGGGAEAFF. The DNA sequence follows: TGTGCCAGCAGCATTACAGGAGGGGGGGCTGAAGCTTTCTTT.